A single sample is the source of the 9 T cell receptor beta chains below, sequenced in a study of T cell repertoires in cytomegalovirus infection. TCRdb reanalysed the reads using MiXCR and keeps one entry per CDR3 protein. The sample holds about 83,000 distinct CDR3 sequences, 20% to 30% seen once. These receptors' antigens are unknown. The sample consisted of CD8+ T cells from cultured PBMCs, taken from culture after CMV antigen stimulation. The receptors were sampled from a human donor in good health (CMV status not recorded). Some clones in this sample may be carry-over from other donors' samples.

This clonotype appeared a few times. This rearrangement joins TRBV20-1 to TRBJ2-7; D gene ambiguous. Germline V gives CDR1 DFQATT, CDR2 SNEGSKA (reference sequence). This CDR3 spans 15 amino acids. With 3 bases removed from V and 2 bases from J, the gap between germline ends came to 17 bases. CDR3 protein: CSASPQVGWAYEQYF. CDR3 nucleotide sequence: TGCAGTGCTAGCCCCCAAGTAGGGTGGGCCTACGAGCAGTACTTC.

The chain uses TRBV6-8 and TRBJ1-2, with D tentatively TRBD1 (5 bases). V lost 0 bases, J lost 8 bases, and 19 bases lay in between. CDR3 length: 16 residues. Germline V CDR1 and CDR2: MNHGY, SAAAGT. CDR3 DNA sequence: TGTGCCAGCAGTTACTCGGGGGGTTACATCTCCTGGGGCTACACCTTC. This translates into CASSYSGGYISWGYTF.

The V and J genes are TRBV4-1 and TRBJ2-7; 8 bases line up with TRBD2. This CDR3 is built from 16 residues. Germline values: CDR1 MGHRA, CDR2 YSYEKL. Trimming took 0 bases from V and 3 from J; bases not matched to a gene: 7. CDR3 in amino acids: CASSQDGTRSNYEQYF. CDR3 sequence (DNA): TGCGCCAGCAGCCAAGATGGGACTAGATCTAACTACGAGCAGTACTTC.

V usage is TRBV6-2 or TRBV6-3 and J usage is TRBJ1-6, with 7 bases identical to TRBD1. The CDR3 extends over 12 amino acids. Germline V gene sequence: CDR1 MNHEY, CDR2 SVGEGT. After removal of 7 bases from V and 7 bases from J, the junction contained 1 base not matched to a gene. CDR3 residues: CASTTGNSPLHF. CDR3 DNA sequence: TGTGCCAGCACGACAGGGAATTCACCCCTCCACTTT.

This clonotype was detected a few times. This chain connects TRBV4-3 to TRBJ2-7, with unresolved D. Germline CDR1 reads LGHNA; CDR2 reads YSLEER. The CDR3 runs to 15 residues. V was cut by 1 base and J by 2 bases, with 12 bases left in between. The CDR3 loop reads CASSQGAKGTYEQYF. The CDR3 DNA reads TGCGCCAGCAGCCAAGGAGCCAAGGGCACCTACGAGCAGTACTTC.

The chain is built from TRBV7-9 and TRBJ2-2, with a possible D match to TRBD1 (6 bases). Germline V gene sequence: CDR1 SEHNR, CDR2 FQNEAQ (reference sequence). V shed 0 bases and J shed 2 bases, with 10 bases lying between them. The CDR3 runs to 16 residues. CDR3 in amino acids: CASSLALQGNTGELFF. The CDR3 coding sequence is TGTGCCAGCAGCTTAGCCTTACAGGGAAACACCGGGGAGCTGTTTTTT.

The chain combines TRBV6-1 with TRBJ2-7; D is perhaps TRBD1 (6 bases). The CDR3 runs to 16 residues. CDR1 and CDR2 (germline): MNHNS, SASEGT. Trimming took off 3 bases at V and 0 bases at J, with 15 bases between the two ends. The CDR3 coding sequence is TGTGCCAGCAGTGACCCAGGGGCGCCCACCTCCTACGAGCAGTACTTC. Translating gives CASSDPGAPTSYEQYF.

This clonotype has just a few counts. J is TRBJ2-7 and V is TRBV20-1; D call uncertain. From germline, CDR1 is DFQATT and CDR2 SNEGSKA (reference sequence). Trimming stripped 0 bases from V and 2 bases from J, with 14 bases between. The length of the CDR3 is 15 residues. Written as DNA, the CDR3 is TGCAGTGCTAGAGATTGGCTCGCTGCGACCTACGAGCAGTACTTC. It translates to CSARDWLAATYEQYF.

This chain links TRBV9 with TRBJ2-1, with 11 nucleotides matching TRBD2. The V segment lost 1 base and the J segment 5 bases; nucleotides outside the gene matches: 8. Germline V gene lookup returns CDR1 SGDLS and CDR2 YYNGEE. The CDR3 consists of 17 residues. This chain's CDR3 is CASSVKLAGAKNNEQFF. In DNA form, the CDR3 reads TGTGCCAGCAGCGTAAAACTAGCGGGGGCCAAAAACAATGAGCAGTTCTTC.